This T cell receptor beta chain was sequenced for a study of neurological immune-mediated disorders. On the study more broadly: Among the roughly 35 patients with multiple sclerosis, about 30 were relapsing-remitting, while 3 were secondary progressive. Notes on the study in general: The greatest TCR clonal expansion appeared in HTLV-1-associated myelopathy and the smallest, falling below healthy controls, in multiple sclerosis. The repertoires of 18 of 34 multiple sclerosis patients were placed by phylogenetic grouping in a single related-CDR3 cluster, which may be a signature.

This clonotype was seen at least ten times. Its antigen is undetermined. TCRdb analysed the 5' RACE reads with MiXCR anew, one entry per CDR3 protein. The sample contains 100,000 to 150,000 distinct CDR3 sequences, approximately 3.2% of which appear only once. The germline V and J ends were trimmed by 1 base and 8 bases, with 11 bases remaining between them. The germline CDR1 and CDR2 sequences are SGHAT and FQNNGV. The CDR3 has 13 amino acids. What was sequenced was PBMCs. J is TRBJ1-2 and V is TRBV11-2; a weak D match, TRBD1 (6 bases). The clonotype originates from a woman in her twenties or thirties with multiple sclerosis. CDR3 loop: CASSLAPGDGYTF. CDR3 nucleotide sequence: TGTGCCAGCAGCTTAGCCCCAGGGGACGGCTACACCTTC.